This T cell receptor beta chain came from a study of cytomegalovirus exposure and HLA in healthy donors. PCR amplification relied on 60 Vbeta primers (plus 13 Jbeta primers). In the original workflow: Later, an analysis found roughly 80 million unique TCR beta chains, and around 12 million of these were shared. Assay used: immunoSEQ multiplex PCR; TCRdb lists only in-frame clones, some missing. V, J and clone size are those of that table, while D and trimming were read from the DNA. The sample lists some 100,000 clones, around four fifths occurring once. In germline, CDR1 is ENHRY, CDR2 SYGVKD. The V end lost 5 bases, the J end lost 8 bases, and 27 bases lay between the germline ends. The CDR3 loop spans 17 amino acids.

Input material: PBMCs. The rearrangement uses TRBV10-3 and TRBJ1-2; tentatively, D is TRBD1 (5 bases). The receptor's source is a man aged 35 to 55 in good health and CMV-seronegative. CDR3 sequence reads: CAISSSMGGGATGGYTF. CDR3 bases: TGTGCCATCAGTTCCTCGATGGGAGGAGGGGCGACTGGGGGCTACACCTTC.